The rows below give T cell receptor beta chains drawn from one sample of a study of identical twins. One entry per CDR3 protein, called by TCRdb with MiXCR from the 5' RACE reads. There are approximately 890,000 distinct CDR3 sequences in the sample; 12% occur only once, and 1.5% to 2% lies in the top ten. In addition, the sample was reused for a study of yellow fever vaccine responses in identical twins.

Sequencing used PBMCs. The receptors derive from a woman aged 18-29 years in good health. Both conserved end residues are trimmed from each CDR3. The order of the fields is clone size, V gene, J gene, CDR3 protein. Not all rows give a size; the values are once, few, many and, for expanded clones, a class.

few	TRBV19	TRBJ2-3	ASTPGRLSADTQY
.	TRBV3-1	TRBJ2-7	ASSQESGALTYEQY
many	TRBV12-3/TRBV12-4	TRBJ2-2	ASSPLAELGNTGELF
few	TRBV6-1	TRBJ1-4	ASSEGTLNEKLF
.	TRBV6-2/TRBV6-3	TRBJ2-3	ASGPLGAGYTQY
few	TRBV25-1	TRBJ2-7	ASSEVSGRYEQY
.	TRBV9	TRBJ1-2	ASSVATENYGYT
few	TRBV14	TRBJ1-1	ASSPQGAGAF
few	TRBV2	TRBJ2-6	AHSGRHSGANVLT
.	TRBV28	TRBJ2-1	ASSRTIGTSGRAKFNEQF
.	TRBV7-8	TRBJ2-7	ASSLKRDLSYEQY
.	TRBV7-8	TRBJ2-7	ASSHPGLAGYEQY
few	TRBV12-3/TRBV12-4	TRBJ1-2	ASKHRAVDEGYT
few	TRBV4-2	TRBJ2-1	ASSQATSGDNEQF
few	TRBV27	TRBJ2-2	ASSFSGDGELF
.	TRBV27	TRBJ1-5	ASSPSQGDSNQPQH
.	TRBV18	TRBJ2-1	ASSPLGEGRDEQF
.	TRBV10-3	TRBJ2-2	AIRSNANTGELF
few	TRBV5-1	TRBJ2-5	ASSLEPTSGGETQY
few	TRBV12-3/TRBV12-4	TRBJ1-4	ASSWGGREKLF
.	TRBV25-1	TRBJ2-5	ASSELPGYEETQY
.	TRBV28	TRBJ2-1	ASSVTTSGIYNEQF
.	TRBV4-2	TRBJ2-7	ASSQDDRSYEQY
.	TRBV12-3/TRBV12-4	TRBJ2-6	ASSAGTRVSGANVLT
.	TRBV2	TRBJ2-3	ASSGGTFGTDTQY
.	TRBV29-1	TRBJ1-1	SADRVEAF
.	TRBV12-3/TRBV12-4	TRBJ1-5	ASKPRGSRHQPQH
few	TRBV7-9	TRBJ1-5	ASSSGAGDQPQH
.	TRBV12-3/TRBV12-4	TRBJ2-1	ASSLGLAGLNNEQF
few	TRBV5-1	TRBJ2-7	ASSLDAVYRGEEQY
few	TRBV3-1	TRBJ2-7	ASSQKGSSGSSYEQY
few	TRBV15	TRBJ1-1	ATSTRTGGAAAF
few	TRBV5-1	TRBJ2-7	ASSLATGFYEQY
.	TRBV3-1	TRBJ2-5	ASSPHRRGSQETQY
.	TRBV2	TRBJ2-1	ASSYTTSATGRNEQF
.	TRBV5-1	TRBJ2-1	ASSLGLAGAGEQF
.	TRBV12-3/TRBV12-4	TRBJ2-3	ASSFVMRDTQY
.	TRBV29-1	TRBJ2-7	SAGQGSNEQY
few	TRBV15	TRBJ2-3	ATSRDRAGGPTDTQY
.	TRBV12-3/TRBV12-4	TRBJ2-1	ASSPPRLGPRAENEQF
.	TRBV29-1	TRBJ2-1	SVGRVAGNEQF
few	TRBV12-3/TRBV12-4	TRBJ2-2	ASRPSASNTGELF
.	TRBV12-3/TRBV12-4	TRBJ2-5	ASSSGLAGETQETQY
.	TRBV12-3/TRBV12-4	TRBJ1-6	ASTRLDNSPLH
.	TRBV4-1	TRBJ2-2	ASSQEWGSNTGELF
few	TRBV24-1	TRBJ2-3	ATSDRSGPGPDTQY
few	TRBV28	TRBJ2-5	ASSRTGTGEETQY
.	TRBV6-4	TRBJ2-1	ASRGEAGGNYNEQF
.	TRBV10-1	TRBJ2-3	ASSDGGSTSTDTQY
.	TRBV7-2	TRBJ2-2	ASSRVPTGELF
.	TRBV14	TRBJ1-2	ASSHRQRGDNYGYT
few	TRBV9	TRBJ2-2	ASSTRQGVDTGELF
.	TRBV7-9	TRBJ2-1	ASSPPGDYSYNEQF